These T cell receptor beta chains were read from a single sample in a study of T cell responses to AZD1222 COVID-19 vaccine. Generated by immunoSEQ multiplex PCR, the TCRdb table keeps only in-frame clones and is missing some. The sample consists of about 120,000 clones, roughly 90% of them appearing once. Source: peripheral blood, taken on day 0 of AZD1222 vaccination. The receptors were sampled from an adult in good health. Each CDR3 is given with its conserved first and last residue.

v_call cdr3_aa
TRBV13 CASSSGVVGELFF
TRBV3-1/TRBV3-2 CASSLSGTGSYEQYF
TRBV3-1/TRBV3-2 CASSQVVGRQPQHF
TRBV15 CATSRDRTFAEAFF
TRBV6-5 CASSPNQPQHF
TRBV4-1 CASSQQAGGDTQYF
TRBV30 CAWTRNHYNSPLHF
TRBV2 CASSEGAGHTDTQYF
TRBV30 CAWSTWRERNEQFF
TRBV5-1 CASSLRASGITDTQYF
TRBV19 CASRWGLNEKLFF
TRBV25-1 CASSEGPYNEQFF
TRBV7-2 CASSPSGTSYNEQFF
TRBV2 CASTRATEAFF
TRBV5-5 CASSPSRGQSYGYTF
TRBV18 CASSPAGIGAGNTIYF
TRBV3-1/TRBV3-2 CASSQRGLGTAHEAFF
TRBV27 CASSPGLIAHEQFF
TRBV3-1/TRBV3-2 CASTPWGTDTQYF
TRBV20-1 CSASMWRAFNEQFF
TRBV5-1 CASSPTPGANEQYF
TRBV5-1 CASSLYETGGNQPQHF
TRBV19 CASSIPSIGTQYF
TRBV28 CASSLGGGVYNEKLFF
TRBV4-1 CASSHRWDTEAFF
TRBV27 CASGRQGFDSPLHF
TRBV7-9 CASSHYSTDGYTF
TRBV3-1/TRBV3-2 CASSRGGRTGYTF
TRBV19 CASSTSVRGGVNTEAFF
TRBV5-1 CASSLGAGRARKQYF
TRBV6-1 CASSEDPTQYF
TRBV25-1 CASSPQLGNYEQYF
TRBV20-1 CSASGASGAFF
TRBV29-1 CSVPSNEQFF
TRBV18 CASSLDRGSEAFF
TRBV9 CASSEREGVRKQYF
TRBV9 CASSVLQGKGRSTEAFF
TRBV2 CASSGVRGTTNEKLFF
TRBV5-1 CASSYGRAQETQYF
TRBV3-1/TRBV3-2 CASSQILTGGSPLHF
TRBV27 CASSLEGGYGYTF
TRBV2 CASSGTGYGNTIYF
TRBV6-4 CASSLDRDQPQHF